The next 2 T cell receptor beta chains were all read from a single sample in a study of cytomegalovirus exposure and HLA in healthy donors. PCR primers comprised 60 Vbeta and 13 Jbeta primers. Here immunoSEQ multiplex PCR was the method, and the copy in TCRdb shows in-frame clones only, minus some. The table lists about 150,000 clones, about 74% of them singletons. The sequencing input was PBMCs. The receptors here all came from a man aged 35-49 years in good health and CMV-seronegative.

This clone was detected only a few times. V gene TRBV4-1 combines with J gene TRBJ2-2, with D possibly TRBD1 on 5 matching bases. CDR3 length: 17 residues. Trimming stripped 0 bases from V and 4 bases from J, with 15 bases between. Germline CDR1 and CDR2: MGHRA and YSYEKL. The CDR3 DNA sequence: TGCGCCAGCAGCCAAGAATTCGTAAGGGGCGGCACCGGGGAGCTGTTTTTT. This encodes CASSQEFVRGGTGELFF.

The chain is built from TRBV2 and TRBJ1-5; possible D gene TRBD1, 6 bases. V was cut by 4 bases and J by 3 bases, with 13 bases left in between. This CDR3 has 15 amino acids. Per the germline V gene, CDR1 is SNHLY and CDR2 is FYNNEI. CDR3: CASSVETGANQPQHF. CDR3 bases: TGTGCCAGCAGTGTCGAGACAGGCGCCAATCAGCCCCAGCATTTT.